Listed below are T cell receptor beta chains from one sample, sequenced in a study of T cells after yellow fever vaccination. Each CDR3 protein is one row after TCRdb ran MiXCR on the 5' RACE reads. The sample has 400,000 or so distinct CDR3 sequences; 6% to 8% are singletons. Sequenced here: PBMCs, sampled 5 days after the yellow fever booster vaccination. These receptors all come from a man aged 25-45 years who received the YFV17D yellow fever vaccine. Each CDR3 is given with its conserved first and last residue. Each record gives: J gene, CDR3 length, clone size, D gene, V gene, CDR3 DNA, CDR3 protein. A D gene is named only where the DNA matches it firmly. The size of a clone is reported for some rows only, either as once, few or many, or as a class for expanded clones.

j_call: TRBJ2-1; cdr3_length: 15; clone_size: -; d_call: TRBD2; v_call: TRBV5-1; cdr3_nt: TGCGCCAGCAGCCTCCAGACTAGCGGGAGAGGGGAGCAGTTCTTC; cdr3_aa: CASSLQTSGRGEQFF
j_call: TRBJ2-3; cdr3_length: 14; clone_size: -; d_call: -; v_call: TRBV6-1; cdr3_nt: TGTGCCAGCAGGCAGGCTTGGGGAGCAGATACGCAGTATTTT; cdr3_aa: CASRQAWGADTQYF
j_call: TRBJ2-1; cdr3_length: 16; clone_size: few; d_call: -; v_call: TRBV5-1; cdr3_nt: TGCGCCAGCAGCTTGGATGGCGGGGTAATGAGGAATGAGCAGTTCTTC; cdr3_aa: CASSLDGGVMRNEQFF
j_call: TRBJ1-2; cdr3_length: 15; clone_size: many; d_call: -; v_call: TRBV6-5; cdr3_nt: TGTGCCAGCCTTTACCGGGCAGCCAGCGTAGGTGGCTACACCTTC; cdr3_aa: CASLYRAASVGGYTF
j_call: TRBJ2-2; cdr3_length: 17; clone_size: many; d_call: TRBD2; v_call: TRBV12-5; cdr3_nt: TGTGCTAGTGGTTCCGAAAGGACTAGCGGATACACCGGGGAGCTGTTTTTT; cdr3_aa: CASGSERTSGYTGELFF
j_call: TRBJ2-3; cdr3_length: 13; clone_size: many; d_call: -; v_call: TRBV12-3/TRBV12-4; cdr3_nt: TGTGCCAGCAGTTTAAATTTGGGGGATACGCAGTATTTT; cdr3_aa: CASSLNLGDTQYF
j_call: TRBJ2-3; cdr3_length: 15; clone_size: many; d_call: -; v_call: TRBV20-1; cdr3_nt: TGCAGTGCCAACAGGGTAGATCAGGACACAGATACGCAGTATTTT; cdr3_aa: CSANRVDQDTDTQYF
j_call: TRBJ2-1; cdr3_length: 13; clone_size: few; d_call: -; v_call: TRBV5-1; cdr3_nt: TGCGCCAGCAGCTTGAAAGCATTCGGTGAGCAGTTCTTC; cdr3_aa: CASSLKAFGEQFF
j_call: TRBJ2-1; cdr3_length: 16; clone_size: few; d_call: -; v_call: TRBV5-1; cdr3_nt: TGCGCCAGCAGCTTGATGGGCGATAGCTCCTACAATGAGCAGTTCTTC; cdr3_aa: CASSLMGDSSYNEQFF
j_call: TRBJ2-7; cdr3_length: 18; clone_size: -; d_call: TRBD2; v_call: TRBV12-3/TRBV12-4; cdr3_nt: TGTACCCGCAGTTTTAGCCTAGCGGGAGGGCCGGACCGCTACGAGCAGTACTTC; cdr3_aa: CTRSFSLAGGPDRYEQYF
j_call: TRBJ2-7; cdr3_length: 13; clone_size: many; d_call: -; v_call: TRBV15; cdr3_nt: TGTGCCACCAGCGGCCGGGAATACTACGAGCAGTACTTC; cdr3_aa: CATSGREYYEQYF
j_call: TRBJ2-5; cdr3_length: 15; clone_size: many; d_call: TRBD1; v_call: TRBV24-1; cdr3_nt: TGTGCCACCAGTGACCGGACAGGGGGCCAAGAGACCCAGTACTTC; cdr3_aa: CATSDRTGGQETQYF
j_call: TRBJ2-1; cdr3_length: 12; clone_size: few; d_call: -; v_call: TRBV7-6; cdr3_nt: TGTGCCAGCAGCTCTAGGGGGTTGGATCCGTTCTTC; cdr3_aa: CASSSRGLDPFF
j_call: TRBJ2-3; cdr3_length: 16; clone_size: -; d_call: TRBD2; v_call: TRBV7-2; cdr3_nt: TGTGCCAGCAGCTTCCTAGCGGGAGCAAATTGGGATACGCAGTATTTT; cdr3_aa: CASSFLAGANWDTQYF
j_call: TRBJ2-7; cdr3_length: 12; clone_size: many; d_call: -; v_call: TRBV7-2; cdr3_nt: TGTGCCAGCAGCTTATTGCTGACGGAGCAGTACTTC; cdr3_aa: CASSLLLTEQYF
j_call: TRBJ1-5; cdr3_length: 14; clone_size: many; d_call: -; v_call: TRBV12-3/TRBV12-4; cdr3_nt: TGTGCCAGCAGTTTAAAGGGGGGCGTTCAGCCCCAGCATTTT; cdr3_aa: CASSLKGGVQPQHF
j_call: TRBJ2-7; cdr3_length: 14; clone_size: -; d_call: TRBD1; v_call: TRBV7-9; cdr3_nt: TGTGCCAGCAGCTCACCGGGACAGGGGGACGAGCAGTACTTC; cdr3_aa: CASSSPGQGDEQYF
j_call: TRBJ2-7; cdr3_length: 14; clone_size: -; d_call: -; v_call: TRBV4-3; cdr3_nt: TGCGCCAGCAGCAGCCGGGCCCGGGACTACGAGCAGTACTTC; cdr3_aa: CASSSRARDYEQYF
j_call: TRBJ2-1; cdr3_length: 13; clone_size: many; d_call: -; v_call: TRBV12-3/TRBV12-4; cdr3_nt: TGTGCCAGCAGTTTCCTATCCTACAATGAGCAGTTCTTC; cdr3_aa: CASSFLSYNEQFF